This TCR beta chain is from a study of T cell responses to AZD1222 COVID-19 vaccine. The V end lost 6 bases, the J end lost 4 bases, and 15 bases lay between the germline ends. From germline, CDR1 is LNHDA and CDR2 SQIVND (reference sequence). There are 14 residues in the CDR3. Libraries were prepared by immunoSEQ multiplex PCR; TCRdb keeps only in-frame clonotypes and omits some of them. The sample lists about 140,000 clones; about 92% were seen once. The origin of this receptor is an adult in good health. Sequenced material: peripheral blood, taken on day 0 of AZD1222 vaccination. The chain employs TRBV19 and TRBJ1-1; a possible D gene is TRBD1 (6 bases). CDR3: CASRQNREFTEAFF. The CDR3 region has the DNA TGTGCCAGTAGACAAAACAGGGAGTTCACTGAAGCTTTCTTT.